The subject of this entry is one TCR beta chain. Its matching antigen is unknown. These data come from a study of glioma-infiltrating T cells after dendritic cell vaccination. Study information: Treatment, given 2003 to 2012, was autologous tumor lysate-pulsed dendritic cell vaccination.

Findings and limits, study-wide: TCR clonality showed no direct relationship with survival.

This CDR3 has 15 amino acids. V was trimmed by 1 base and J by 2 bases, leaving 12 bases between them. Germline V gene sequence: CDR1 MNHNS, CDR2 SASEGT. Primers: 60 V beta forward and 13 J beta reverse. Profiling relied on immunoSEQ multiplex PCR, and the TCRdb table lists in-frame clones only, not all of them. In the table there are some 110,000 clones, roughly 89% of which are singletons. Time point indicated: after dendritic cell vaccination, including at tumor progression/relapse. This sequence joins TRBV6-1 and TRBJ2-7; D is possibly TRBD1 (5 bases). The sequence derives from a human donor with glioblastoma. The input for sequencing was blood, taken after dendritic cell vaccination. The CDR3 protein is CASSEGQGRTYEQYF. DNA of the CDR3: TGTGCCAGCAGTGAAGGGCAGGGCCGCACCTACGAGCAGTACTTC.